A single sample gave rise to the 30 T cell receptor beta chains below, sequenced in a study of T cells after posttransplantation cyclophosphamide. Clones were read by immunoSEQ multiplex PCR, and TCRdb kept only the in-frame ones, dropping some. The sample carries roughly 10,000 clones, approximately 95% recorded once. Material: naive CD8+ T cells sorted from PBMCs. The origin of the receptors is a man aged 25-40 years in good health and a related stem cell transplant donor.

The sample holds one count of this clone. CDR3 in DNA: TGCGCCAGCAGCCAACATACAGGGCCTGAGCAGTACTTC. Translating gives CASSQHTGPEQYF. This chain joins TRBV4-1 and TRBJ2-7, with D tentatively TRBD1 (6 bases). The CDR3 covers 13 residues. Germline values: CDR1 MGHRA, CDR2 YSYEKL. V dropped 2 bases and J dropped 7 bases, with 12 bases sitting between them.

This rearrangement joins TRBV9 to TRBJ2-1; a weak D match, TRBD1 (5 bases). The CDR3 is made up of 16 amino acids. Trimming took 4 bases from V and 6 from J, leaving 20 bases between them. The germline V gene encodes CDR1 SGDLS and CDR2 YYNGEE. The CDR3 region has the DNA TGTGCCAGCAGCCCCTACCCGACAGTGTTTGGCAATGAGCAGTTCTTC. Translating gives CASSPYPTVFGNEQFF.

The chain joins TRBV5-8 to TRBJ1-4, with 10 bases that match TRBD1. The CDR3 covers 17 residues. V shed 4 bases, J shed 1 base, and the junction held 7 bases outside the gene matches. CDR1 SGHTS and CDR2 YDEGEE come from the germline V gene. CDR3 region: CASSPRDRGETNEKLFF. The DNA of the CDR3 is TGTGCCAGCAGCCCCCGGGACAGGGGCGAAACTAATGAAAAACTGTTTTTT.

This chain connects TRBV28 to TRBJ2-2; no clear D. Germline loops: CDR1 MDHEN, CDR2 SYDVKM. Trimming stripped 7 bases from V and 4 bases from J, with 7 bases between. This CDR3 has 12 residues. The CDR3 nucleotides are TGTGCCAGCACAAGAGCCACCGGGGAGCTGTTTTTT. It translates to CASTRATGELFF.

This chain uses TRBV15 with TRBJ1-5; D perhaps matches TRBD1 (5 bases). The CDR3 is 15 residues long. The V end lost 2 bases, the J end lost 5 bases, and 13 bases lay between the germline ends. Germline CDR1 and CDR2: LNHNV and YYDKDF (reference sequence). The CDR3 DNA follows: TGTGCCACCAGCAGATGGGGGGAGACGGATCAGCCCCAGCATTTT. Translated, it gives CATSRWGETDQPQHF.

The chain combines TRBV6-1 with TRBJ2-1; TRBD2 matches at 7 bases. The CDR3 consists of 17 residues. The germline V gene has CDR1 MNHNS and CDR2 SASEGT. With V trimmed by 2 bases and J by 9 bases, 16 bases remained unmatched. In DNA form, the CDR3 reads TGTGCCAGCAGTGAAAGGATTATCGGACTAGAGGATGCTGAGCAGTTCTTC. Amino acid sequence: CASSERIIGLEDAEQFF.

The chain has TRBV7-3 and TRBJ1-6; the D gene is possibly TRBD1 (6 bases). Between the trimmed V and J ends, which lost 0 bases and 5 bases, there was a span of 17 bases. Germline V gene sequence: CDR1 SGHTA, CDR2 FQGTGA. CDR3 size: 18 residues. This CDR3 reads CASSLTRIRAGDNSPLHF. In DNA, the CDR3 is TGTGCCAGCAGCTTAACCCGTATAAGGGCAGGGGATAATTCACCCCTCCACTTT.

The chain employs TRBV6-6 and TRBJ2-2; 8 bases are a match to TRBD1. This CDR3 spans 16 amino acids. The V and J ends lost 5 bases and 2 bases, in that order; junction bases with no gene match: 7. CDR1 MNHNY and CDR2 SVGAGI come from the germline V gene (reference sequence). This chain's CDR3 is CASSPTGQANTGELFF. DNA for the CDR3: TGTGCCAGCAGTCCTACGGGACAGGCCAACACCGGGGAGCTGTTTTTT.

The V gene is TRBV6-5, the J gene TRBJ2-5, with 10 bases identical to TRBD1. The assigned J gene may be wrong: the sequence end matches TRBJ2-7 better. In germline, CDR1 is MNHEY, CDR2 SVGAGI. The length of the CDR3 is 15 residues. The CDR3 sequence: CASSLTTGGPYEQYF. CDR3 DNA: TGTGCCAGCAGTTTAACGACAGGGGGCCCCTACGAGCAGTACTTC.

This clone was recorded once. This sequence joins TRBV5-1 and TRBJ2-7; D possibly corresponds to TRBD1 (7 bases). Deletions cut 0 bases from V and 0 bases from J, with 10 bases between. This CDR3 comprises 15 residues. CDR1 SGHRS and CDR2 YFSETQ come from the germline V gene. In DNA, the CDR3 is TGCGCCAGCAGCTTGGGGCAGGGGGGCTCCTACGAGCAGTACTTC. The encoded protein is CASSLGQGGSYEQYF.

This chain uses TRBV2 with TRBJ1-3, with 8 bases matching TRBD1. The CDR3 consists of 15 residues. After removal of 6 bases from V and 4 bases from J, the junction contained 8 bases not matched to a gene. Germline V lookup: CDR1 SNHLY, CDR2 FYNNEI. CDR3 region: CASRKGTGGGNTIYF. CDR3 DNA: TGTGCCAGCAGGAAGGGGACAGGAGGAGGAAACACCATATATTTT.

The chain couples TRBV2 to TRBJ2-3; no definite D call. Trimming stripped 3 bases from V and 1 base from J, with 11 bases between. Germline CDR1 reads SNHLY; CDR2 reads FYNNEI. This CDR3 is built from 15 residues. The CDR3 sequence: CASSDLAFGTDTQYF. In DNA form, the CDR3 reads TGTGCCAGCAGTGATTTGGCTTTCGGCACAGATACGCAGTATTTT.

The gene calls are TRBV7-2 and TRBJ1-6, with 8 bases that match TRBD1. Germline lookup yields CDR1 SGHTA and CDR2 FQGNSA. V shed 5 bases and J 4 bases; nucleotides not matched to a gene: 7. CDR3 length equals 16 residues. The CDR3 DNA sequence: TGTGCCAGCAGCCTTCCGGACAGGGTGTATAATTCACCCCTCCACTTT. It codes for CASSLPDRVYNSPLHF.

V and J are TRBV19 and TRBJ2-7; a weak D match, TRBD2 (5 bases). The CDR3 sequence is 16 residues long. Germline CDR1 reads LNHDA; CDR2 reads SQIVND (reference sequence). The ends were cut back, 2 bases at V and 4 bases at J, with 18 bases in the middle. CDR3 sequence: CASSIIGLRGAYEQYF. In nucleotides, the CDR3 is TGTGCCAGTAGTATAATAGGGCTCCGGGGAGCTTACGAGCAGTACTTC.

Only one count was recorded for this clone. V and J are TRBV9 and TRBJ1-1; 10 bases agree with TRBD1. This CDR3 comprises 16 residues. V was pared by 1 base and J by 1 base, with 4 bases of the junction left unmatched. CDR1 SGDLS and CDR2 YYNGEE come from the germline V gene. Here the CDR3 reads CASSVTGTGENTEAFF. The CDR3 bases are TGTGCCAGCAGCGTAACCGGGACAGGGGAGAACACTGAAGCTTTCTTT.

DNA for the CDR3: TGCAGCACCCTTGGAGTGAACACTGAAGCTTTCTTT. It encodes CSTLGVNTEAFF. The chain employs TRBV29-1 and TRBJ1-1; no firm D call. This CDR3 is built from 12 residues. The V and J ends lost 8 bases and 0 bases respectively, with 10 bases between them. Germline CDR1 SQVTM, CDR2 ANQGSEA.

The J gene is TRBJ2-3, the V gene TRBV7-3; D is unresolved. V gave up 5 bases and J gave up 6 bases, with 12 bases separating them. CDR3 length: 13 residues. CDR1 is SGHTA, CDR2 FQGTGA, per germline. The CDR3 sequence: CASSPVSLDTQYF. The CDR3 DNA reads as TGTGCCAGCAGCCCCGTTAGCTTGGATACGCAGTATTTT.

V and J are TRBV28 and TRBJ1-5; weak D call: TRBD1 (6 bases). The CDR3 is 15 residues long. Trimming removed 5 bases at V and 3 bases at J, with 14 bases between. CDR1 is MDHEN and CDR2 is SYDVKM in the germline V gene. CDR3 nucleotides: TGTGCCAGCAGTCTCCGACAGGAGAACAATCAGCCCCAGCATTTT. This encodes CASSLRQENNQPQHF.

V and J are TRBV5-6 and TRBJ2-1; no firm D call. CDR1 is SGHDT, CDR2 YYEEEE, per germline. V was clipped by 0 bases and J by 6 bases, with 4 bases between them. The CDR3 runs 12 residues. CDR3 sequence (DNA): TGTGCCAGCAGCTTGGCCATCAATGAGCAGTTCTTC. It codes for CASSLAINEQFF.

This chain connects TRBV13 to TRBJ2-7; 11 bases align to TRBD1. The CDR3 covers 14 residues. V dropped 5 bases and J dropped 6; count of bases not matched to a gene: 6. CDR1 and CDR2 from the germline V gene are PRHDT and FYEKMQ (reference sequence). CDR3 residues: CASSLGTGGREQYF. In DNA, the CDR3 is TGTGCCAGCAGCCTCGGGACAGGGGGACGCGAGCAGTACTTC.

The genes are TRBV4-3 and TRBJ2-1, with a tentative D call TRBD1 (7 bases). There are 13 residues in the CDR3. Trimming took 4 bases from V and 8 from J, leaving 12 bases between them. Germline V lookup: CDR1 LGHNA, CDR2 YSLEER. CDR3 loop: CASSPPGGYEQFF. The CDR3 bases are TGCGCCAGCAGCCCCCCAGGGGGGTATGAGCAGTTCTTC.

This clone was counted a single time. The V call is TRBV9, the J call TRBJ1-3; 7 bases align to TRBD1. The CDR3 runs 15 residues. The V segment lost 0 bases and the J segment 0 bases; nucleotides outside the gene matches: 0. CDR1 and CDR2 (germline): SGDLS, YYNGEE. The CDR3 spells CASSVGDSSGNTIYF. The CDR3 bases are TGTGCCAGCAGCGTAGGGGACAGCTCTGGAAACACCATATATTTT.

This chain connects TRBV13 to TRBJ2-7; 7 nucleotides align to TRBD2. The CDR3 is made up of 14 amino acids. The V gene end was trimmed by 4 bases and the J gene end by 0 bases; junction bases not matched to a gene: 3. Germline V gives CDR1 PRHDT, CDR2 FYEKMQ (reference sequence). The CDR3, as DNA: TGTGCCAGCAGCTCGAGCGGGGACTCCTACGAGCAGTACTTC. It specifies CASSSSGDSYEQYF.

The rearrangement joins TRBV7-9 to TRBJ2-7, with 7 bases matching TRBD1. The CDR3 covers 13 residues. Germline loops: CDR1 SEHNR, CDR2 FQNEAQ (reference sequence). The J segment lost 4 bases and the V segment lost 3 bases, leaving 3 bases of the junction unmatched. CDR3 DNA sequence: TGTGCCAGCAGCTTGGGACAGCAGTACGAGCAGTACTTC. Protein: CASSLGQQYEQYF. Complete variable domain (other parts from reference TRBV7-9 and TRBJ2-7): DTGVSQNPRHKITKRGQNVTFRCDPISEHNRLYWYRQTLGQGPEFLTYFQNEAQLEKSRLLSDRFSAERPKGSFSTLEIQRTEQGDSAMYLCASSLGQQYEQYFGPGTRLTVT.

This clone is a singleton in its sample. The genes are TRBV5-6 and TRBJ1-2, with TRBD1 as a possible D gene (6 bases). The CDR3 sequence is 15 residues long. V was shortened by 0 bases and J by 4 bases, with 13 bases between the two germline ends. Germline V gene data show CDR1 as SGHDT and CDR2 as YYEEEE. The CDR3 reads CASSLGAGTPYGYTF. DNA of the CDR3: TGTGCCAGCAGCTTGGGGGCCGGGACACCCTATGGCTACACCTTC.

The table lists this clone with a count of one. The chain recombines TRBV7-9 with TRBJ2-5; D might be TRBD1 (6 bases). This CDR3 spans 17 amino acids. V lost 2 bases and J lost 0, with 16 bases in between. The germline V gene has CDR1 SEHNR and CDR2 FQNEAQ (reference sequence). DNA for the CDR3: TGTGCCAGCAGCTTAAGGTCAGGGGCTCCGTACCAAGAGACCCAGTACTTC. Translation gives CASSLRSGAPYQETQYF. The entire variable domain, with the rest obtained from reference TRBV7-9 and TRBJ2-5, is as follows: DTGVSQNPRHKITKRGQNVTFRCDPISEHNRLYWYRQTLGQGPEFLTYFQNEAQLEKSRLLSDRFSAERPKGSFSTLEIQRTEQGDSAMYLCASSLRSGAPYQETQYFGPGTRLLVL.

The rearrangement uses TRBV6-5 and TRBJ1-1, with 9 positions matching TRBD1. Germline values: CDR1 MNHEY, CDR2 SVGAGI. V dropped 10 bases and J dropped 0; count of bases not matched to a gene: 6. The CDR3 extends over 14 amino acids. For the CDR3, the DNA is TGTGCCACCCGGACAGGGGTCATGAACACTGAAGCTTTCTTT. This codes for CATRTGVMNTEAFF.

The gene calls are TRBV2 and TRBJ1-5, with 10 bases identical to TRBD1. V dropped 1 base and J dropped 4; count of bases not matched to a gene: 4. The CDR3 has 16 residues. Germline V gene lookup returns CDR1 SNHLY and CDR2 FYNNEI. The CDR3 DNA is TGTGCCAGCAGTGAAGGGACAGGGGGACTAAATCAGCCCCAGCATTTT. Translating it yields CASSEGTGGLNQPQHF.

This chain links TRBV2 with TRBJ2-2, with a tentative D call TRBD2 (5 bases). CDR3 length: 15 amino acids. V lost 3 bases and J 7 bases, leaving 15 bases between the germline ends. Germline V gene sequence: CDR1 SNHLY, CDR2 FYNNEI. CDR3 bases: TGTGCCAGCAGTGAGGAGGAGCTAGATGACGGGGAGCTGTTTTTT. Its protein product is CASSEEELDDGELFF.

A note on this clone: Other nucleotide sequences in the sample specify the same CDR3. This rearrangement joins TRBV27 to TRBJ2-1, with D possibly matching TRBD2 (6 bases). Germline V gene sequence: CDR1 MNHEY, CDR2 SMNVEV (reference sequence). The CDR3 is made up of 18 amino acids. Trimming took 0 bases from V and 2 from J, leaving 17 bases between them. CDR3 nucleotide sequence: TGTGCCAGCAGTTTATCCCCGGGGGTAGCGGAGACCTACAATGAGCAGTTCTTC. Translation: CASSLSPGVAETYNEQFF.